Following are 19 T cell receptor beta chains from one sample sequenced in a study of blood T cell repertoires in COVID-19. The assay was immunoSEQ multiplex PCR, and TCRdb's table has in-frame clones only and misses some. The table has roughly 320,000 clones, approximately 89% seen once. The sample comprised peripheral blood. The receptors derive from a woman in her twenties or thirties with COVID-19, enrolled during active disease.

The rearrangement joins TRBV7-8 to TRBJ1-2, with TRBD1 matching 9 bases. Germline V gene data show CDR1 as SGHVS and CDR2 as FQNEAQ. Trimming removed 3 bases from V and 4 bases from J; junction bases left unmatched: 12. CDR3 length: 17 amino acids. The CDR3 DNA sequence: TGTGCCAGCAGCTTGAGGCGGACAGGGGCGGTGTTCTATGGCTACACCTTC. Its protein product is CASSLRRTGAVFYGYTF.

V and J are TRBV19 and TRBJ2-1; D not certain. This CDR3 contains 15 residues. The germline V gene has CDR1 LNHDA and CDR2 SQIVND (reference sequence). The V end lost 4 bases, the J end lost 5 bases, and 15 bases lay between the germline ends. CDR3 in amino acids: CASSNWAPPDNEQFF. As DNA, the CDR3 is TGTGCCAGTAGTAACTGGGCCCCACCGGACAATGAGCAGTTCTTC. Drawing the rest from reference TRBV19 and TRBJ2-1, the complete variable domain is DGGITQSPKYLFRKEGQNVTLSCEQNLNHDAMYWYRQDPGQGLRLIYYSQIVNDFQKGDIAEGYSVSREKKESFPLTVTSAQKNPTAFYLCASSNWAPPDNEQFFGPGTRLTVL.

The rearrangement links TRBV6-2 or TRBV6-3 to TRBJ2-7; D gene unclear. This CDR3 region has 13 residues. V was cut by 5 bases and J by 0 bases, with 8 bases left in between. Germline-derived CDR1 and CDR2 are MNHEY and SVGEGT. CDR3 region: CASSPLSSYEQYV. CDR3 DNA sequence: TGTGCCAGCAGTCCCCTAAGCTCCTACGAGCAGTACGTC.

CDR3 nucleotide sequence: TGTGCCAGCAGTTACTCGCGGCAGGGCTATGGCTACACCTTC. This codes for CASSYSRQGYGYTF. The chain employs TRBV6-5 and TRBJ1-2; the D gene is possibly TRBD1 (5 bases). V lost 0 bases and J 4 bases, leaving 9 bases between the germline ends. The length of the CDR3 is 14 residues. Germline V gene sequence: CDR1 MNHEY, CDR2 SVGAGI.

The chain recombines TRBV5-1 with TRBJ2-3, with TRBD1 matching over 9 bases. The CDR3 sequence is 16 residues long. The germline V gene has CDR1 SGHRS and CDR2 YFSETQ. J was trimmed by 0 bases and V by 3 bases; bases with no gene match: 5. The CDR3 DNA reads TGCGCCAGCAGCTCCACAGGGGGCGTGAGCACAGATACGCAGTATTTT. Translating gives CASSSTGGVSTDTQYF. The whole variable domain, remainder taken from reference TRBV5-1 and TRBJ2-3, is KAGVTQTPRYLIKTRGQQVTLSCSPISGHRSVSWYQQTPGQGLQFLFEYFSETQRNKGNFPGRFSGRQFSNSRSEMNVSTLELGDSALYLCASSSTGGVSTDTQYFGPGTRLTVL.

This clone has only a few counts. The chain couples TRBV9 to TRBJ2-3, with D tentatively TRBD1 (6 bases). V gave up 0 bases and J gave up 6 bases, with 11 bases separating them. From germline, CDR1 is SGDLS and CDR2 YYNGEE. CDR3 size: 14 residues. Here the CDR3 DNA reads TGTGCCAGCAGCGTAGTTTCAGGGGCTGATACGCAGTATTTT. Its translation: CASSVVSGADTQYF.

The CDR3 protein is CASADVNNYGYTF. CDR3 coding DNA: TGCGCCAGCGCGGATGTAAATAACTATGGCTACACCTTC. The chain uses TRBV5-1 and TRBJ1-2; D unclear. Germline-derived CDR1 and CDR2 are SGHRS and YFSETQ. The CDR3 loop spans 13 amino acids. V dropped 7 bases and J dropped 1 base, with 11 bases sitting between them.

This clone was detected a few times. The J gene is TRBJ1-5, the V gene TRBV4-2; 9 positions agree with TRBD1. Germline lookup yields CDR1 LGHNA and CDR2 YNFKEQ. The V gene end was trimmed by 4 bases and the J gene end by 5 bases; junction bases not matched to a gene: 6. The CDR3 has 15 amino acids. The CDR3 DNA reads TGTGCCAGCAGCCCTCGGGACAGGGAGGATCAGCCCCAGCATTTT. Translated, it gives CASSPRDREDQPQHF.

The chain couples TRBV5-5 to TRBJ2-1; maybe TRBD1 (5 bases). Germline CDR1 SGHKS, CDR2 YYEKEE (reference sequence). V lost 0 bases to trimming and J lost 8 bases, with 6 bases between them. The CDR3 consists of 12 residues. Written as DNA, the CDR3 is TGTGCCAGCAGCTTGGGGGGCGATGAGCAGTTCTTC. Translation gives CASSLGGDEQFF.

Of note for this clone: Relative to the germline gene, one junction end is altered; a read error may explain this. The rearrangement joins TRBV5-8 to TRBJ1-4; 9 bases line up with TRBD1. Germline V gene sequence: CDR1 SGHTS, CDR2 YDEGEE. The CDR3 runs 15 residues. CDR3 region: CASRLTGTGNGKLFF. CDR3 in DNA: TGTGCCAGCAGGTTAACCGGGACAGGGAATGGAAAACTGTTTTTT.

The chain recombines TRBV18 with TRBJ2-4; D perhaps matches TRBD2 (5 bases). V was shortened by 2 bases and J by 0 bases, with 11 bases between the two germline ends. CDR1 and CDR2 (germline): KGHSH, LQKENI. This CDR3 has 16 amino acids. The CDR3 region is CASSPGGTLAKNIQYF. The DNA of the CDR3 is TGTGCCAGCTCACCAGGAGGAACCTTAGCCAAAAACATTCAGTACTTC.

The chain carries TRBV7-2 and TRBJ2-3, with 9 bases identical to TRBD1. Trimming at V came to 6 bases and at J to 0 bases, leaving 7 bases not matched to a gene. This CDR3 has 16 residues. CDR1 is SGHTA and CDR2 is FQGNSA in the germline V gene. CDR3: CASRFTGGQSTDTQYF. The CDR3 DNA reads as TGTGCCAGCAGGTTTACAGGGGGCCAGAGCACAGATACGCAGTATTTT.

The chain uses TRBV19 and TRBJ2-1; 10 bases match TRBD1. V lost 6 bases, J lost 0 bases, and 5 bases stayed unmatched. The CDR3 runs 16 residues. Per germline, CDR1 LNHDA and CDR2 SQIVND (reference sequence). CDR3 in amino acids: CASREDRGSSYNEQFF. In DNA form, the CDR3 reads TGTGCCAGTAGAGAGGACAGGGGGAGCTCCTACAATGAGCAGTTCTTC.

J is TRBJ1-3 and V is TRBV6-5; TRBD1 agrees at 7 bases. CDR3 length equals 15 residues. Germline CDR1 is MNHEY and CDR2 is SVGAGI. With 6 bases clipped from V and 4 bases from J, the junction kept 9 bases outside the gene matches. The CDR3 DNA reads TGTGCCAGCAGCCAGGGGGGTCGGGTAGGAAACACCATATATTTT. Protein sequence: CASSQGGRVGNTIYF.

V usage is TRBV10-3 and J usage is TRBJ2-2; the D gene is possibly TRBD1 (7 bases). Germline CDR1 ENHRY, CDR2 SYGVKD. Trimming took 7 bases from V and 5 from J, leaving 11 bases between them. The CDR3 sequence is 13 residues long. This CDR3 is CAINRGGTGELFF. DNA for the CDR3: TGTGCCATCAACAGGGGAGGAACCGGGGAGCTGTTTTTT.

The chain uses TRBV7-9 and TRBJ1-5; no clear D. CDR1 and CDR2 (germline): SEHNR, FQNEAQ (reference sequence). V shed 4 bases and J shed 7 bases, with 8 bases lying between them. This CDR3 is built from 12 residues. CDR3 in amino acids: CASSYDTQPQHF. CDR3 DNA sequence: TGTGCCAGCAGCTACGACACCCAGCCCCAGCATTTT.

This chain links TRBV7-9 with TRBJ2-3; possibly TRBD2 for D (6 bases). CDR1 is SEHNR and CDR2 is FQNEAQ in the germline V gene (reference sequence). Trimming shortened V by 1 base and J by 3 bases, and 8 bases separated the two germline ends. The CDR3 consists of 14 residues. CDR3 amino acids: CASSLGRVTDTQYF. The DNA of the CDR3 is TGTGCCAGCAGCTTAGGGAGGGTTACAGATACGCAGTATTTT.

This clone showed up just a few times. J is TRBJ2-5 and V is TRBV7-2; D uncertain. The V gene's germline CDR1 is SGHTA and CDR2 FQGNSA. Trimming took off 3 bases at V and 2 bases at J, with 13 bases between the two ends. This CDR3 region has 15 residues. The DNA for the CDR3 is TGTGCCAGCAGCTTGACTCATAGTGGACAAGAGACCCAGTACTTC. Protein: CASSLTHSGQETQYF.

V usage is TRBV2 and J usage is TRBJ2-2, with 12 bases matching TRBD1. The CDR3 sequence is 15 residues long. Germline assignment: CDR1 SNHLY and CDR2 FYNNEI. The junction had 4 bases not matched to a gene; V was cut back by 6 bases and J by 5 bases. The DNA of the CDR3 is TGTGCCAGCAGCCGGGACAGGGGGCAGACCGGGGAGCTGTTTTTT. Translation gives CASSRDRGQTGELFF.